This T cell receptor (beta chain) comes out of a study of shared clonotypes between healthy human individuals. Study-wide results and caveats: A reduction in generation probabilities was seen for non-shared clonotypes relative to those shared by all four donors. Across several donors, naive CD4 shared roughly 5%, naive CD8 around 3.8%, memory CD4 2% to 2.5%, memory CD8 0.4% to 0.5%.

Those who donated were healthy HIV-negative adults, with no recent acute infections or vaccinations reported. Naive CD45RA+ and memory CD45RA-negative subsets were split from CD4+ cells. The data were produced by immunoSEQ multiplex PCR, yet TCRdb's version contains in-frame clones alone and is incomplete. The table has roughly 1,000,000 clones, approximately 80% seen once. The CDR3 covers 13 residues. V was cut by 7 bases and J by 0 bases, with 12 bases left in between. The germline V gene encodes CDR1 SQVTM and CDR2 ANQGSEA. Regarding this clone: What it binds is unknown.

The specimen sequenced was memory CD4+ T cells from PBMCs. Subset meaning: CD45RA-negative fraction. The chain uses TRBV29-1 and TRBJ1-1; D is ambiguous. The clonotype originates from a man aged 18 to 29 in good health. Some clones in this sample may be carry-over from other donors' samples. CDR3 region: CSAGGWLNTEAFF. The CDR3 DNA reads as TGCAGCGCCGGTGGGTGGTTGAACACTGAAGCTTTCTTT.